Sequencing of this TCR beta chain was carried out in a study of blood T cell repertoires in COVID-19. Study background: The United States, Italy and Spain provided the acute and convalescent COVID-19 samples.

How the authors handled the data: Reference gene primers were amplified, and this amplification served to estimate nucleated cell counts. TCRdb keeps only in-frame clones here, not all; method: immunoSEQ multiplex PCR. For V, J and clone size, that table is used; D and trimming come from the DNA. This table holds 200,000 to 250,000 clones, around nine tenths found once. The sequenced material came from peripheral blood. The sequence came from a woman aged 60-75 years with acute or convalescent COVID-19.

CDR3 protein: CASSLYQETQYF. The CDR3 nucleotides are TGTGCCAGCAGCTTATATCAAGAGACCCAGTACTTC. V gene TRBV5-6 combines with J gene TRBJ2-5; no definite D call. Germline values: CDR1 SGHDT, CDR2 YYEEEE. The V end was cut by 2 bases, the J end by 2 bases, with 4 bases between. The CDR3 has 12 amino acids. Full variable domain (outside the CDR3, taken from reference TRBV5-6 and TRBJ2-5): DAGVTQSPTHLIKTRGQQVTLRCSPKSGHDTVSWYQQALGQGPQFIFQYYEEEERQRGNFPDRFSGHQFPNYSSELNVNALLLGDSALYLCASSLYQETQYFGPGTRLLVL.